These T cell receptor beta chains were read from a single sample in a study of cytomegalovirus exposure and HLA in healthy donors. The protocol was immunoSEQ multiplex PCR, while the TCRdb copy is restricted to in-frame clones and leaves out a portion. Of fewer than 130,000 clones listed, around 85% are singletons. The sequenced sample consisted of PBMCs. These TCRs come from a man between 40 and 49 years old in good health and CMV-seronegative. CDR3s include the opening cysteine and the closing phenylalanine or tryptophan. D genes are given only for firm matches. Size is stated for part of the rows, as once, few or many counts, or as a class when the clone is expanded.

clone_size	v_call	d_call	j_call	cdr3_nt	cdr3_aa
NA	TRBV5-6	TRBD1	TRBJ2-7	TGTGCCAGCAGCCTCGGGACAGGGAGCTCCTACGAGCAGTACTTC	CASSLGTGSSYEQYF
NA	TRBV28	TRBD2	TRBJ2-5	TGTGCCAGCAGTCTCTGGACTAGCGGGGGTTATCGGGAGACCCAGTACTTC	CASSLWTSGGYRETQYF
NA	TRBV6-1	TRBD1	TRBJ2-2	TGTGCCAGCAGTGAAGTGGGGACAGGGAACACCGGGGAGCTGTTTTTT	CASSEVGTGNTGELFF
NA	TRBV18	NA	TRBJ1-1	TGTGCCAGCTCACCTGGAAGACAGACTGAAGCTTTCTTT	CASSPGRQTEAFF
few	TRBV4-2	TRBD1	TRBJ2-3	TGTGCCAGCAGCCCCCGGACAGGGCAGGGGGATACGCAGTATTTT	CASSPRTGQGDTQYF
NA	TRBV27	NA	TRBJ2-1	TGTGCCAGCAGTCCTTCTACCCCGGTACAGTTCTTC	CASSPSTPVQFF
NA	TRBV7-8	NA	TRBJ1-4	TGTGCCAGCAGCTTAGGTGGCGGAGGGTTGAGAGAAAAACTGTTTTTT	CASSLGGGGLREKLFF
NA	TRBV5-1	TRBD2	TRBJ2-3	TGCGCCAGCAGCTCGGGACTAGCGGTCCGGGATACGCAGTATTTT	CASSSGLAVRDTQYF
NA	TRBV5-5	TRBD1	TRBJ1-4	TGTGCCAGCAGCCCCTTGCGGGGTGGGACAGGGTTTGAAAAACTGTTTTTT	CASSPLRGGTGFEKLFF
few	TRBV7-8	TRBD2	TRBJ2-7	TGTGCCAGCAGCCAACCTTCTAGCGGGGGGGGTGAGCAGTACTTC	CASSQPSSGGGEQYF
NA	TRBV30	NA	TRBJ2-7	TGTGCCTGGAGAGCAAGGACAATGCACGAGCAGTACTTC	CAWRARTMHEQYF
NA	TRBV6-5	TRBD1	TRBJ1-2	TGTGCCAGCAGTTACCTGACAGGGGGCGATGGCTACACCTTC	CASSYLTGGDGYTF
NA	TRBV14	NA	TRBJ1-2	TGTGCCAGCAGCCAAGAATGGACCGCGGGCGGCTACACCTTC	CASSQEWTAGGYTF
once	TRBV6-6	TRBD1	TRBJ2-1	TGTGCCAGCAGTTACTGGACAGGGAATAATGAGCAGTTCTTC	CASSYWTGNNEQFF
NA	TRBV5-6	NA	TRBJ1-6	TGTGCCAGCAGCTTGTGGAGGGATGGGGTTTCACCCCTCCACTTT	CASSLWRDGVSPLHF
NA	TRBV4-1	NA	TRBJ2-6	TGCGCCAGCAGCCAAGTCGAGTCTGGGGCCAACGTCCTGACTTTC	CASSQVESGANVLTF
NA	TRBV7-8	TRBD2	TRBJ2-7	TGTGCCAGCAGCTTACTAGCGGGGATCAACGAGCAGTACTTC	CASSLLAGINEQYF
once	TRBV6-6	TRBD1	TRBJ1-1	TGTGCCAGCAGTTCGACGCCCGGCAGGGGGGCTGAAGCTTTCTTT	CASSSTPGRGAEAFF